Listed below are T cell receptor beta chains from one sample, sequenced in a study of T cells after yellow fever vaccination. From the 5' RACE reads, TCRdb called clonotypes with MiXCR, one entry per CDR3 protein. The sample shows about 69,000 distinct CDR3 sequences, roughly 6% of them seen only once. The sequencing used CD4+ T cells sorted from PBMCs, collected roughly 15 days after the first yellow fever vaccination. Every receptor here comes from a man between 18 and 29 years old who received the YFV17D yellow fever vaccine. Both conserved end residues are part of each CDR3. The D gene is left open where the match is weak. Clone size is given as once, few or many counts, or a class when the clone is expanded.

clone_size	v_call	cdr3_length	j_call	d_call	cdr3_nt	cdr3_aa
many	TRBV7-2	12	TRBJ1-3	.	TGTGCCAGCAGCTTGGAGAGATTGACCATATATTTT	CASSLERLTIYF
many	TRBV20-1	13	TRBJ2-3	.	TGCAGTGTTCGACGGGGACCCACAGATACGCAGTATTTT	CSVRRGPTDTQYF
many	TRBV20-1	15	TRBJ2-1	TRBD2	TGCAGTGCTGCCAGTTCCCCGGTACTAGCGTGGGAGCAGTTCTTC	CSAASSPVLAWEQFF
many	TRBV29-1	12	TRBJ1-1	.	TGCAGCGTTGAATCAGGGTTCACTGAAGCTTTCTTT	CSVESGFTEAFF
many	TRBV5-1	12	TRBJ2-5	.	TGCGCCAGCAGCGAGGAGCGCGAGACCCAGTACTTC	CASSEERETQYF
many	TRBV3-1	13	TRBJ1-1	.	TGTGCCAGCAGCCAAAGGGGAGGACTTGAAGCTTTCTTT	CASSQRGGLEAFF
many	TRBV6-5	11	TRBJ2-7	.	TGTGCCACCCGGAGCTCCTACGAGCAGTACTTC	CATRSSYEQYF
many	TRBV20-1	17	TRBJ2-5	.	TGCAGTGCTATCGACCTTGGGGGCGCCCATGGAGGAGAGACCCAGTACTTC	CSAIDLGGAHGGETQYF
many	TRBV20-1	15	TRBJ2-1	.	TGCAGTGCTAGTGAGCTAGCAGAAAAACGGGGTGAGCAGTTCTTC	CSASELAEKRGEQFF
many	TRBV28	13	TRBJ2-2	.	TGTGCCAGCAGTTTAACGAACACCGGGGAGCTGTTTTTT	CASSLTNTGELFF
few	TRBV5-1	15	TRBJ2-2	.	TGCGCCAGCAGGTACAGGACAGCGAACACCGGGGAGCTGTTTTTT	CASRYRTANTGELFF
many	TRBV5-1	15	TRBJ2-7	.	TGCGCCAGCAGCTTACGCTTTGGGGAGGCCTACGAGCAGTACTTC	CASSLRFGEAYEQYF
many	TRBV12-3/TRBV12-4	14	TRBJ1-6	.	TGTGCCAGCAGTCCTGATTTTAGTGGTTCACCCCTCCACTTT	CASSPDFSGSPLHF
many	TRBV10-3	14	TRBJ1-2	.	TGTGCCATCAGCACCCTGACAGAAGTGGATGGCTACACCTTC	CAISTLTEVDGYTF
many	TRBV5-1	17	TRBJ2-3	TRBD2	TGCGCCAGCAGCCCAGGCAGTTCGCTAGCGGCGACAGATACGCAGTATTTT	CASSPGSSLAATDTQYF
many	TRBV7-9	14	TRBJ1-3	.	TGTGCCAGCAGCTTAGCGGGGGTCGGAAACACCATATATTTT	CASSLAGVGNTIYF
many	TRBV6-5	15	TRBJ1-6	.	TGTGCCAGCAGTCCCCCCGGCAGTATCCATTCACCCCTCCACTTT	CASSPPGSIHSPLHF
many	TRBV12-3/TRBV12-4	16	TRBJ2-2	TRBD2	TGTGCCAGCAGTCCGAGCGGGGGCCCCCTCACCGGGGAGCTGTTTTTT	CASSPSGGPLTGELFF
many	TRBV4-1	14	TRBJ2-7	.	TGCGCCAGCAGCCAAGGGTTGCGGGGCTACGAGCAGTACTTC	CASSQGLRGYEQYF
many	TRBV27	13	TRBJ1-2	TRBD1	TGTGCCAGCAGGACCGGGACAGACTATGGCTACACCTTC	CASRTGTDYGYTF
many	TRBV7-2	15	TRBJ2-1	TRBD1	TGTGCCAGCAGTTTCGACAGGGCATCCTACAATGAGCAGTTCTTC	CASSFDRASYNEQFF
many	TRBV5-4	14	TRBJ2-5	TRBD2	TGTGCCAGCAGTTTAGCGGGGGGGTTTGAGACCCAGTACTTC	CASSLAGGFETQYF
many	TRBV18	14	TRBJ1-2	TRBD1	TGTGCCAGCTCCCCTACCGAGGGGGCCTATGGCTACACCTTC	CASSPTEGAYGYTF
many	TRBV25-1	15	TRBJ2-1	TRBD2	TGTGCCAGCACGGGACTAGCGGGCTCCTACAATGAGCAGTTCTTC	CASTGLAGSYNEQFF
many	TRBV7-3	15	TRBJ2-5	TRBD1	TGTGCCAGCAGCCGTGGGACAGGGCCGGAGGAGACCCAGTACTTC	CASSRGTGPEETQYF
many	TRBV5-1	13	TRBJ1-1	.	TGCGCCAGCAGCCGGGCGGGCGGCACTGAAGCTTTCTTT	CASSRAGGTEAFF
many	TRBV6-2/TRBV6-3	18	TRBJ2-1	TRBD1	TGTGCCAGCAGATTTCTTCCGGGACAGGGGGCTCATTACAATGAGCAGTTCTTC	CASRFLPGQGAHYNEQFF
many	TRBV4-1	14	TRBJ1-6	TRBD1	TGCGCCAGCAGCCGGGACAGGGATAATTCACCCCTCCACTTT	CASSRDRDNSPLHF